Each of the 27 T cell receptor beta chains below was sequenced from the same sample in a study of cytomegalovirus exposure and HLA in healthy donors. Amplification used 60 Vbeta primers and 13 Jbeta primers. Using immunoSEQ multiplex PCR, the repertoire was profiled, and TCRdb retains in-frame clones only, with some absent. The sample includes about 260,000 clones, 70% to 90% of them seen just once. Sequenced: PBMCs. These receptors all stem from a woman between 40 and 55 years old in good health and CMV-seropositive.

This chain joins TRBV28 and TRBJ2-3; 10 positions agree with TRBD2. The germline CDR1 and CDR2 sequences are MDHEN and SYDVKM. This CDR3 is built from 15 residues. J lost 1 base, V lost 6 bases, and 4 bases had no gene match. DNA of the CDR3: TGTGCCAGCAGGGCGGGGACTAGCGGCACAGATACGCAGTATTTT. As protein: CASRAGTSGTDTQYF. Full variable domain (outside the CDR3, taken from reference TRBV28 and TRBJ2-3): DVKVTQSSRYLVKRTGEKVFLECVQDMDHENMFWYRQDPGLGLRLIYFSYDVKMKEKGDIPEGYSVSREKKERFSLILESASTNQTSMYLCASRAGTSGTDTQYFGPGTRLTVL.

This clone was seen a single time. The chain has TRBV4-1 and TRBJ2-7; TRBD2 matches at 10 bases. V lost 0 bases and J lost 2; bases outside the gene matches: 13. Per the germline V gene, CDR1 is MGHRA and CDR2 is YSYEKL. This CDR3 comprises 19 residues. The CDR3 here is CASSQDLPWTSGPPYEQYF. The CDR3 nucleotides read TGCGCCAGCAGCCAAGACTTACCTTGGACTAGCGGTCCCCCCTACGAGCAGTACTTC.

This clone appeared a few times. This chain joins TRBV5-6 and TRBJ2-5, with 9 nucleotides matching TRBD2. The CDR3 consists of 16 residues. The ends lost 1 base at V and 2 bases at J; junction bases unmatched: 6. In germline, CDR1 is SGHDT, CDR2 YYEEEE. CDR3 DNA: TGTGCCAGCAGCTTGTGGGCTAGCGGGACTCAAGAGACCCAGTACTTC. Amino acid sequence: CASSLWASGTQETQYF.

The chain links TRBV9 to TRBJ2-1, with 10 positions matching TRBD2. Per germline, CDR1 SGDLS and CDR2 YYNGEE. This CDR3 comprises 19 residues. V trimming: 0 bases; J trimming: 0 bases; junction bases outside the gene matches: 9. CDR3 amino acids: CASSVAGGLAMNSYNEQFF. CDR3 DNA: TGTGCCAGCAGCGTAGCCGGGGGACTAGCGATGAACTCCTACAATGAGCAGTTCTTC.

The rearrangement joins TRBV6-5 to TRBJ1-2; D ambiguous. The germline CDR1 and CDR2 sequences are MNHEY and SVGAGI. Trimming took 2 bases from V and 4 from J, leaving 11 bases between them. The CDR3 consists of 14 residues. The CDR3 here is CASSYGPAFYGYTF. The CDR3 DNA is TGTGCCAGCAGTTACGGTCCAGCGTTCTATGGCTACACCTTC.

V usage is TRBV7-8 and J usage is TRBJ1-1; D remains ambiguous. The CDR3 sequence is 14 residues long. The germline gives CDR1 SGHVS, CDR2 FQNEAQ. The V gene lost 1 base and the J gene lost 4 bases, with 10 bases spanning the gap. The CDR3 here is CASSLDRFSTEAFF. In nucleotides, the CDR3 is TGTGCCAGCAGCTTAGATAGATTTAGCACTGAAGCTTTCTTT.

This clone was counted once. The rearrangement links TRBV18 to TRBJ2-7; no firm D call. The CDR3 runs to 15 residues. V was trimmed by 4 bases and J by 0 bases, leaving 13 bases between them. CDR1 is KGHSH, CDR2 LQKENI, per germline. CDR3 sequence: CASSRQAYNSYEQYF. In DNA form, the CDR3 reads TGTGCCAGCTCACGGCAGGCTTACAACTCCTACGAGCAGTACTTC.

V usage is TRBV25-1 and J usage is TRBJ2-3; 8 bases map to TRBD2. The CDR3 length is 16 residues. With 6 bases clipped from V and 1 base from J, the junction kept 9 bases outside the gene matches. The germline V gene has CDR1 MGHDK and CDR2 SYGVNS. CDR3 amino acids: CASRGGRTFGTDTQYF. CDR3 DNA: TGTGCCAGCAGAGGCGGGAGGACTTTTGGCACAGATACGCAGTATTTT.

The CDR3 nucleotides are TGTGCCAGCACACGGGGGGTATTTCAAGAGACCCAGTACTTC. Translating gives CASTRGVFQETQYF. This chain uses TRBV7-8 with TRBJ2-5; 7 nucleotides align to TRBD2. Germline V gives CDR1 SGHVS, CDR2 FQNEAQ. The length of the CDR3 is 14 residues. V lost 7 bases and J lost 2; bases outside the gene matches: 7.

This clone was detected once. V usage is TRBV2 and J usage is TRBJ1-1; 7 nucleotides align to TRBD1. V shed 6 bases and J 5 bases; nucleotides not matched to a gene: 6. This CDR3 is built from 13 residues. Germline lookup yields CDR1 SNHLY and CDR2 FYNNEI. The CDR3 region has the DNA TGTGCCAGCAGGACAGGGTGGACAACTGAAGCTTTCTTT. Translation: CASRTGWTTEAFF.

The chain combines TRBV25-1 with TRBJ2-4; tentative D call: TRBD1 (5 bases). There are 16 residues in the CDR3. CDR1 and CDR2 (germline): MGHDK, SYGVNS. The V gene lost 3 bases and the J gene lost 6 bases, with 18 bases spanning the gap. This CDR3 is CASSDPGSNNRNIQYF. CDR3 bases: TGTGCCAGCAGTGACCCAGGGTCGAATAATAGAAACATTCAGTACTTC. The full variable domain, with the rest looked up from reference TRBV25-1 and TRBJ2-4, is EADIYQTPRYLVIGTGKKITLECSQTMGHDKMYWYQQDPGMELHLIHYSYGVNSTEKGDLSSESTVSRIRTEHFPLTLESARPSHTSQYLCASSDPGSNNRNIQYFGAGTRLSVL.

The genes are TRBV9 and TRBJ2-3, with 7 bases aligning to TRBD1. CDR1 is SGDLS and CDR2 is YYNGEE in the germline V gene. After removal of 4 bases from V and 4 bases from J, the junction contained 15 bases not matched to a gene. The CDR3 is made up of 17 amino acids. CDR3 residues: CASSPRSRTGGADTQYF. In nucleotides, the CDR3 is TGTGCCAGCAGCCCCCGATCTCGGACAGGAGGCGCAGATACGCAGTATTTT. Full variable domain (missing parts from reference TRBV9 and TRBJ2-3): DSGVTQTPKHLITATGQRVTLRCSPRSGDLSVYWYQQSLDQGLQFLIQYYNGEERAKGNILERFSAQQFPDLHSELNLSSLELGDSALYFCASSPRSRTGGADTQYFGPGTRLTVL.

V usage is TRBV19 and J usage is TRBJ2-7; D is perhaps TRBD2 (7 bases). Germline V gives CDR1 LNHDA, CDR2 SQIVND (reference sequence). V was cut by 2 bases and J by 6 bases, with 11 bases left in between. This CDR3 spans 13 amino acids. CDR3 sequence: CASSILGGAEQYF. The CDR3, as DNA: TGTGCCAGTAGTATATTAGGGGGGGCCGAGCAGTACTTC. Using reference TRBV19 and TRBJ2-7 for the parts outside the CDR3, the full variable domain is DGGITQSPKYLFRKEGQNVTLSCEQNLNHDAMYWYRQDPGQGLRLIYYSQIVNDFQKGDIAEGYSVSREKKESFPLTVTSAQKNPTAFYLCASSILGGAEQYFGPGTRLTVT.

This rearrangement joins TRBV7-6 to TRBJ1-2, with TRBD1 as a possible D gene (5 bases). V shed 1 base and J shed 7 bases, with 13 bases lying between them. The V gene's germline CDR1 is SGHVS and CDR2 FNYEAQ. CDR3 length: 14 amino acids. Here the CDR3 reads CASSLGNQGGGYTF. The CDR3 DNA sequence: TGTGCCAGCAGCTTAGGTAACCAGGGAGGTGGCTACACCTTC.

The chain has TRBV7-9 and TRBJ2-7, with 7 bases fitting TRBD1. CDR1 and CDR2 (germline): SEHNR, FQNEAQ (reference sequence). V lost 1 base and J lost 2; bases outside the gene matches: 5. The CDR3 is 15 residues long. CDR3 sequence (DNA): TGTGCCAGCAGCTTAGTGGGGGACAGAGCCTACGAGCAGTACTTC. Translated, it gives CASSLVGDRAYEQYF.

In DNA form, the CDR3 reads TGTGCCAGCAGTCTCACTAGCGGCGATGAGCAGTTCTTC. Its protein product is CASSLTSGDEQFF. V and J are TRBV5-6 and TRBJ2-1; 8 nucleotides align to TRBD2. Germline V gene sequence: CDR1 SGHDT, CDR2 YYEEEE. This CDR3 has 13 amino acids. The V segment lost 5 bases and the J segment 8 bases; nucleotides outside the gene matches: 6.

The chain links TRBV29-1 to TRBJ2-1, with no clear D. Trimming removed 8 bases from V and 0 bases from J, with 11 bases in between. The CDR3 loop spans 13 amino acids. Germline CDR1 is SQVTM and CDR2 is ANQGSEA. CDR3 sequence: CSSELSSYNEQFF. CDR3 sequence (DNA): TGCAGCAGTGAGCTTAGCTCCTACAATGAGCAGTTCTTC.

The V gene is TRBV2, the J gene TRBJ2-7; 8 nucleotides match TRBD1. V shed 4 bases and J 7 bases; nucleotides not matched to a gene: 12. Germline lookup yields CDR1 SNHLY and CDR2 FYNNEI. This CDR3 spans 15 amino acids. CDR3 in DNA: TGTGCCAGCAGTGTCCCCGGGACAGGTCTTAGGGAGCAGTACTTC. The encoded protein is CASSVPGTGLREQYF.

The chain employs TRBV5-6 and TRBJ2-5; 12 bases are a match to TRBD2. TRBJ2-7 explains the end of the DNA better; the J call may be wrong. The CDR3 length is 14 residues. Germline V gene data show CDR1 as SGHDT and CDR2 as YYEEEE. DNA for the CDR3: TGTGCCAGCAGCACGACTAGCGGGAGTGCCGAGCAGTACTTC. Translated: CASSTTSGSAEQYF.

The gene calls are TRBV5-1 and TRBJ2-1; 11 nucleotides line up with TRBD2. The CDR3 is 14 amino acids. Germline CDR1 reads SGHRS; CDR2 reads YFSETQ. V dropped 3 bases and J dropped 7; count of bases not matched to a gene: 3. The CDR3: CASSSTSGVNEQFF. The CDR3 nucleotides read TGCGCCAGCAGCTCGACTAGCGGGGTTAATGAGCAGTTCTTC.

The J gene is TRBJ1-3, the V gene TRBV6-1; a weak D match, TRBD1 (5 bases). Trimming shortened V by 6 bases and J by 0 bases, and 9 bases separated the two germline ends. Germline CDR1 and CDR2: MNHNS and SASEGT. The CDR3 is made up of 14 amino acids. The CDR3 coding sequence is TGTGCCAGCAGAATAGACAGCTCTGGAAACACCATATATTTT. It codes for CASRIDSSGNTIYF.

The sample holds one count of this clone. The chain employs TRBV29-1 and TRBJ2-1; 12 bases agree with TRBD2. This CDR3 is 15 amino acids long. Germline assignment: CDR1 SQVTM and CDR2 ANQGSEA. V shed 2 bases and J 8 bases; nucleotides not matched to a gene: 7. DNA for the CDR3: TGCAGCGTTGAAAGGACTAGCGGGACGAATGATGAGCAGTTCTTC. Translation: CSVERTSGTNDEQFF.

The CDR3 DNA follows: TGTGCCAGCAGTTTAAGGCCTGGAGGGGGCTACACCTTC. This codes for CASSLRPGGGYTF. The gene calls are TRBV28 and TRBJ1-2, with D hard to call. Germline-derived CDR1 and CDR2 are MDHEN and SYDVKM. The CDR3 is 13 residues long. V was clipped by 2 bases and J by 8 bases, with 12 bases between them.

The chain links TRBV18 to TRBJ1-5; D perhaps matches TRBD1 (5 bases). Germline CDR1 reads KGHSH; CDR2 reads LQKENI. The CDR3 sequence is 15 residues long. The V end lost 5 bases, the J end lost 2 bases, and 13 bases lay between the germline ends. The CDR3 DNA reads as TGTGCCAGCTCAGTGACGGGGGATGGCAATCAGCCCCAGCATTTT. Its translation is CASSVTGDGNQPQHF.

The chain has TRBV5-6 and TRBJ2-7; D is undetermined. Germline loops: CDR1 SGHDT, CDR2 YYEEEE. V lost 4 bases, J lost 4 bases, and 9 bases lay in between. The CDR3 runs to 12 residues. The CDR3 DNA reads TGTGCCAGCAGCCTGACGGAGTACGAGCAGTACTTC. Translation gives CASSLTEYEQYF. Variable domain in full (rest from reference TRBV5-6 and TRBJ2-7): DAGVTQSPTHLIKTRGQQVTLRCSPKSGHDTVSWYQQALGQGPQFIFQYYEEEERQRGNFPDRFSGHQFPNYSSELNVNALLLGDSALYLCASSLTEYEQYFGPGTRLTVT.

V usage is TRBV12-5 and J usage is TRBJ2-3; possible D gene TRBD1, 5 bases. V gave up 0 bases and J gave up 2 bases, with 18 bases separating them. This CDR3 is 18 amino acids long. CDR1 is LGHNT and CDR2 is FRNRAP in the germline V gene. CDR3 region: CASGLVPLQETPTDTQYF. Written as DNA, the CDR3 is TGTGCTAGTGGTTTGGTACCCTTACAGGAGACTCCCACAGATACGCAGTATTTT.

This chain connects TRBV9 to TRBJ1-4, with 8 bases identical to TRBD1. Germline CDR1 is SGDLS and CDR2 is YYNGEE. The CDR3 is made up of 15 amino acids. V gave up 1 base and J gave up 8 bases; unmatched junction bases: 7. The CDR3 is CASSVSGTGTEKLFF. The CDR3 DNA follows: TGTGCCAGCAGCGTATCCGGGACAGGTACCGAAAAACTGTTTTTT.